The 9 T cell receptor beta chains in this list originate from one sample, sequenced in a study of blood T cell repertoires in COVID-19. Produced via immunoSEQ multiplex PCR; TCRdb's table is partial and in-frame only. Among 200,000 to 250,000 clones, approximately 87% were seen once, and the ten largest hold about 2.5%. The sample taken for sequencing was peripheral blood. These receptors were obtained from a woman in her 70s with active or convalescent COVID-19.

The chain joins TRBV7-9 to TRBJ2-5; 16 nucleotides match TRBD2. The CDR3 spans 19 residues. Germline lookup yields CDR1 SEHNR and CDR2 FQNEAQ (reference sequence). J gave up 4 bases and V 5 bases, and 13 bases lay outside the gene matches. CDR3 coding DNA: TGTGCCAGCAGCCGCTCCCCGGGACTAGCGGGAGGGCCGGGAGAGACCCAGTACTTC. This codes for CASSRSPGLAGGPGETQYF. Based on the CDR3 plus reference TRBV7-9 and TRBJ2-5, the full variable domain is DTGVSQNPRHKITKRGQNVTFRCDPISEHNRLYWYRQTLGQGPEFLTYFQNEAQLEKSRLLSDRFSAERPKGSFSTLEIQRTEQGDSAMYLCASSRSPGLAGGPGETQYFGPGTRLLVL.

This clone appeared once. This chain links TRBV19 with TRBJ1-5; tentatively, D is TRBD1 (5 bases). Trimming pared 6 bases from V and 7 bases from J, leaving 25 bases between. From germline, CDR1 is LNHDA and CDR2 SQIVND (reference sequence). The CDR3 totals 17 residues. The CDR3 coding sequence is TGTGCCAGTAGCCCACCGACAGTTCTTTACCCTTTACAGCCCCAGCATTTT. It is translated as CASSPPTVLYPLQPQHF. The full variable domain, with the rest looked up from reference TRBV19 and TRBJ1-5, is DGGITQSPKYLFRKEGQNVTLSCEQNLNHDAMYWYRQDPGQGLRLIYYSQIVNDFQKGDIAEGYSVSREKKESFPLTVTSAQKNPTAFYLCASSPPTVLYPLQPQHFGDGTRLSIL.

V gene TRBV9 combines with J gene TRBJ2-5; D possibly corresponds to TRBD2 (6 bases). Germline loops: CDR1 SGDLS, CDR2 YYNGEE. This CDR3 contains 13 residues. Trimming took 0 bases from V and 5 from J, leaving 8 bases between them. CDR3 protein: CASSVEGRETQYF. CDR3 DNA sequence: TGTGCCAGCAGCGTAGAAGGGAGGGAGACCCAGTACTTC.

The CDR3 protein is CASSLETGEAFF. The CDR3 DNA reads as TGTGCCAGCAGTTTAGAGACAGGGGAAGCTTTCTTT. The rearrangement joins TRBV28 to TRBJ1-1; 7 bases agree with TRBD1. This CDR3 region has 12 residues. Trimming cost V 2 bases and J 8 bases; bases outside gene matches: 2. Germline V gene lookup returns CDR1 MDHEN and CDR2 SYDVKM. The complete variable domain, with remaining parts taken from reference TRBV28 and TRBJ1-1, reads DVKVTQSSRYLVKRTGEKVFLECVQDMDHENMFWYRQDPGLGLRLIYFSYDVKMKEKGDIPEGYSVSREKKERFSLILESASTNQTSMYLCASSLETGEAFFGQGTRLTVV.

V and J are TRBV5-1 and TRBJ1-6, with TRBD1 matching 7 bases. The trim removed 2 bases at V and 7 bases at J, leaving 9 bases unmatched. The germline CDR1 and CDR2 sequences are SGHRS and YFSETQ. There are 16 residues in the CDR3. For the CDR3, the DNA is TGCGCCAGCAGCTTTATATCCGGGACAGCGAATTCACCCCTCCACTTT. Translating gives CASSFISGTANSPLHF.

The chain carries TRBV6-6 and TRBJ2-7, with a tentative D call TRBD1 (6 bases). With 2 bases removed from V and 0 bases from J, the gap between germline ends came to 14 bases. The germline V gene has CDR1 MNHNY and CDR2 SVGAGI (reference sequence). This CDR3 comprises 16 residues. The CDR3 spells CASSYLSDRPSYEQYF. The DNA of the CDR3 is TGTGCCAGCAGTTACCTAAGCGACAGGCCCTCCTACGAGCAGTACTTC.

J is TRBJ1-6 and V is TRBV7-2; 7 positions match TRBD1. The germline gives CDR1 SGHTA, CDR2 FQGNSA. The V and J ends lost 5 bases and 8 bases, in that order; junction bases with no gene match: 6. There are 14 residues in the CDR3. In DNA, the CDR3 is TGTGCCAGCAGCGCGACAGGGTCGGATTCACCCCTCCACTTT. Protein sequence: CASSATGSDSPLHF.

This clone has only a few counts. The chain uses TRBV7-9 and TRBJ2-7; 7 bases line up with TRBD1. V was clipped by 5 bases and J by 1 base; unmatched bases: 2. The CDR3 length is 13 residues. Per the germline V gene, CDR1 is SEHNR and CDR2 is FQNEAQ (reference sequence). The CDR3 protein is CASSPGQSYEQYF. In DNA form, the CDR3 reads TGTGCCAGCAGCCCGGGACAGTCCTACGAGCAGTACTTC.

The chain couples TRBV6-5 to TRBJ1-1; D is undetermined. The V gene's germline CDR1 is MNHEY and CDR2 SVGAGI. The length of the CDR3 is 13 residues. Trimming cost V 2 bases and J 4 bases, with 8 bases left between them. The CDR3: CASSYERRTEAFF. As DNA, the CDR3 is TGTGCCAGCAGTTACGAGCGTCGCACTGAAGCTTTCTTT.